This T cell receptor beta chain appears in the sequencing data of a study of blood T cell repertoires in COVID-19. Overall study: Acute-phase and convalescent COVID-19 samples originated in the United States, Italy and Spain. The analysed material was cDNA or gDNA that came from T cells, B-cell-depleted T cells, or PBMCs.

The assay was immunoSEQ multiplex PCR, and TCRdb's table has in-frame clones only and misses some. The sample has 250,000 to 350,000 clones, 80% to 90% seen once. V was shortened by 10 bases and J by 7 bases, with 20 bases between the two germline ends. CDR3 length: 13 amino acids. The germline CDR1 and CDR2 sequences are MNHEY and SVGAGI. The receptor was derived from a man aged 18-30 years who had recovered from COVID-19. V is TRBV6-5 and J is TRBJ2-7; possibly TRBD2 for D (7 bases). Sequenced material: peripheral blood. The CDR3: CAIQGGQGREQYF. The CDR3 DNA reads as TGTGCCATCCAGGGAGGGCAGGGGAGAGAGCAGTACTTC.